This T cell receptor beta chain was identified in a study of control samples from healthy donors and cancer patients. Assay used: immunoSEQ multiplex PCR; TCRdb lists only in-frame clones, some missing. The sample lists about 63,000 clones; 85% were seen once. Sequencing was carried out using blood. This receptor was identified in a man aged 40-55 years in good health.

The DNA of the CDR3 is TGTGCCAGCTCACCACCGGGACAGGGGGCTAGAAAAACCTACAATGAGCAGTTCTTC. It is translated as CASSPPGQGARKTYNEQFF. V gene TRBV18 combines with J gene TRBJ2-1; 12 positions match TRBD1. J lost 2 bases, V lost 0 bases, and 8 bases had no gene match. The germline V gene encodes CDR1 KGHSH and CDR2 LQKENI. This CDR3 has 19 amino acids.